The sequence of this T cell receptor (beta chain) was determined in a study of neurological immune-mediated disorders. The study, taken as a whole, reports: Association with the multiple sclerosis repertoire cluster was not found for any clinical or MRI feature. HTLV-1-associated myelopathy ranked highest for TCR clonal expansion and multiple sclerosis lowest, beneath healthy controls.

cDNA synthesis was performed by 5'RACE with 10-nucleotide random UMIs. One entry per CDR3 protein, called by TCRdb with MiXCR from the 5' RACE reads. The sample has around 28,000 distinct CDR3 sequences; 2.5% are singletons. Stored at -80 C, 2 million PBMCs were the source of the unsorted libraries. This clonotype was seen repeatedly, ten times or more. Its antigen is as yet unknown. V lost 6 bases to trimming and J lost 2 bases; unmatched junction nucleotides: 6. Looked up from germline, CDR1 is DFQATT and CDR2 is SNEGSKA (reference sequence). The CDR3 loop spans 14 amino acids. The chain carries TRBV20-1 and TRBJ1-5, with 8 nucleotides matching TRBD1. The clonotype was recovered from a woman between 50 and 59 years old with multiple sclerosis. The sample comprised PBMCs. CDR3 DNA sequence: TGCAGTGCCATTACAGGGGGAGGCAATCAGCCCCAGCATTTT. As protein: CSAITGGGNQPQHF.